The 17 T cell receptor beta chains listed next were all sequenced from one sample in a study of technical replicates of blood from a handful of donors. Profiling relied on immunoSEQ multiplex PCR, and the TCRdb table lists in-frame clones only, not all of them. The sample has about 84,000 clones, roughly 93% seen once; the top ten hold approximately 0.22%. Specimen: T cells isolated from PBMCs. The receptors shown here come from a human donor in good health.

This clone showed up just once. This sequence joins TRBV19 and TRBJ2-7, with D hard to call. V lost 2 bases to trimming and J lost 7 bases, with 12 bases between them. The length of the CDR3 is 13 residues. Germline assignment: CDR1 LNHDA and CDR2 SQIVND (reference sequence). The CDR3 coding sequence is TGTGCCAGTAGTATATTAAGCTTTCGGGAGCAGTACTTC. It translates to CASSILSFREQYF.

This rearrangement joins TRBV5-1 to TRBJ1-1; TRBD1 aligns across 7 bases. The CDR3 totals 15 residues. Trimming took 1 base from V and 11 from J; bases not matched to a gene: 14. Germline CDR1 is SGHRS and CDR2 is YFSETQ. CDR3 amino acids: CASSLSTGQAGQAFF. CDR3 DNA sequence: TGCGCCAGCAGCTTGTCTACCGGACAGGCCGGGCAGGCTTTCTTT.

The CDR3 reads CASGLGSREHENIQYF. The CDR3 DNA sequence: TGTGCTAGTGGTTTAGGAAGTCGGGAGCACGAAAACATTCAGTACTTC. The chain recombines TRBV12-5 with TRBJ2-4, with a weak D call TRBD2 (6 bases). In germline, CDR1 is LGHNT, CDR2 FRNRAP. The V gene lost 3 bases and the J gene lost 5 bases, with 17 bases spanning the gap. This CDR3 contains 16 residues.

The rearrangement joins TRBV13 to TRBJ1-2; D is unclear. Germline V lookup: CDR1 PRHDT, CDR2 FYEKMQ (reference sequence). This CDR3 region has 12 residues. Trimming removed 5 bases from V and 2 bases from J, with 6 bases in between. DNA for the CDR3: TGTGCCAGCAGCCCTCCGAACTATGGCTACACCTTC. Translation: CASSPPNYGYTF.

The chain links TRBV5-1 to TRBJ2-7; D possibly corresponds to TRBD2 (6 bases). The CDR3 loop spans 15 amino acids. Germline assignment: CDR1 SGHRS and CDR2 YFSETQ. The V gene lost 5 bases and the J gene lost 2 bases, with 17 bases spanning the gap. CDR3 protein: CASSGGWDRTYEQYF. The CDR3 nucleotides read TGCGCCAGCAGTGGGGGGTGGGACCGCACCTACGAGCAGTACTTC.

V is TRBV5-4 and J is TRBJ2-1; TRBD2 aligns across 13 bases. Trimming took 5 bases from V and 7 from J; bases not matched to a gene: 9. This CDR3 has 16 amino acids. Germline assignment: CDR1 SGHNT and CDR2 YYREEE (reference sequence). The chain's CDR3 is CASSSGLAGVSNEQFF. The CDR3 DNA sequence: TGTGCCAGCAGTTCCGGACTAGCGGGAGTCAGTAATGAGCAGTTCTTC. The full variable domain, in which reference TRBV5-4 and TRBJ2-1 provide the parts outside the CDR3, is ETGVTQSPTHLIKTRGQQVTLRCSSQSGHNTVSWYQQALGQGPQFIFQYYREEENGRGNFPPRFSGLQFPNYSSELNVNALELDDSALYLCASSSGLAGVSNEQFFGPGTRLTVL.

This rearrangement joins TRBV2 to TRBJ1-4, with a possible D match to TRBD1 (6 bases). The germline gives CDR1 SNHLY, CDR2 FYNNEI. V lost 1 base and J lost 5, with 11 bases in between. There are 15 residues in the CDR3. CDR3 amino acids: CASSEDRVGNEKLFF. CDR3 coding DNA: TGTGCCAGCAGTGAAGACAGGGTTGGGAATGAAAAACTGTTTTTT. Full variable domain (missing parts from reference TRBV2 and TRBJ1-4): EPEVTQTPSHQVTQMGQEVILRCVPISNHLYFYWYRQILGQKVEFLVSFYNNEISEKSEIFDDQFSVERPDGSNFTLKIRSTKLEDSAMYFCASSEDRVGNEKLFFGSGTQLSVL.

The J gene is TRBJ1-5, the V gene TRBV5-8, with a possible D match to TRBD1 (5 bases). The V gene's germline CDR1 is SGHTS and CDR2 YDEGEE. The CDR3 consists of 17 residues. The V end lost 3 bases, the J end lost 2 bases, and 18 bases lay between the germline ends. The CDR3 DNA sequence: TGTGCCAGCAGCTCCCTCCAGGGTGGGTATGGCAATCAGCCCCAGCATTTT. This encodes CASSSLQGGYGNQPQHF.

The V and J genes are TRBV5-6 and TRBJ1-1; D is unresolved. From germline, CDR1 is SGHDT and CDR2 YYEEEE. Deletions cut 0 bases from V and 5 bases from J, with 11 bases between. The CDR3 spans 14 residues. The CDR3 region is CASSLVPGKTEAFF. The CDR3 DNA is TGTGCCAGCAGCTTGGTTCCCGGGAAGACTGAAGCTTTCTTT.

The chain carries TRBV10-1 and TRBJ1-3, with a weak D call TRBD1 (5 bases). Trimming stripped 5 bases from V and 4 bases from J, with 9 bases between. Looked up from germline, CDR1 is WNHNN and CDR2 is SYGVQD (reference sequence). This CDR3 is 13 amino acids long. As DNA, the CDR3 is TGCGCCAGCAGTAGCGGGGGAGGAAACACCATATATTTT. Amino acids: CASSSGGGNTIYF.

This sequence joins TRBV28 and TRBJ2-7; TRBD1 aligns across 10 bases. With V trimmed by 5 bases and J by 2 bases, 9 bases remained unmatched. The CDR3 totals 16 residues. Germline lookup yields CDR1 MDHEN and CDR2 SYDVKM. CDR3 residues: CASSVYIGTGAYEQYF. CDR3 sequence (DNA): TGTGCCAGCAGTGTCTACATCGGGACAGGGGCCTACGAGCAGTACTTC.

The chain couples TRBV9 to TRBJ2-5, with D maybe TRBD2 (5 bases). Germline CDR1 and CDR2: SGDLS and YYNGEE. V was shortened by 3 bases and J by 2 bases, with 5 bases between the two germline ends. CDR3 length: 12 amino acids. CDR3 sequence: CASSGTQETQYF. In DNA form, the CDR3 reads TGTGCCAGCAGCGGGACTCAAGAGACCCAGTACTTC.

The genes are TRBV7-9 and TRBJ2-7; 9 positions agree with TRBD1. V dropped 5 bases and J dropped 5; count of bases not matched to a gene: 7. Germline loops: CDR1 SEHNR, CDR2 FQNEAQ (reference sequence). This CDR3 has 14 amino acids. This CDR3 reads CASSGGDRAHEQYF. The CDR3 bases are TGTGCCAGCAGCGGGGGGGACAGGGCCCACGAGCAGTACTTC. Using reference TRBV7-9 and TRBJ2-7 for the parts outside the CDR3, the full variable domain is DTGVSQNPRHKITKRGQNVTFRCDPISEHNRLYWYRQTLGQGPEFLTYFQNEAQLEKSRLLSDRFSAERPKGSFSTLEIQRTEQGDSAMYLCASSGGDRAHEQYFGPGTRLTVT.

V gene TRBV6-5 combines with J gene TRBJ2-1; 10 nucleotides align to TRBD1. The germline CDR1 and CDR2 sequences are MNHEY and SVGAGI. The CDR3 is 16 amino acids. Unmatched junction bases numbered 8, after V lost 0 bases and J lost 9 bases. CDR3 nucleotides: TGTGCCAGCAGTTACTCCGGTCCCGGGACAGGGGCTGAGCAGTTCTTC. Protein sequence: CASSYSGPGTGAEQFF.

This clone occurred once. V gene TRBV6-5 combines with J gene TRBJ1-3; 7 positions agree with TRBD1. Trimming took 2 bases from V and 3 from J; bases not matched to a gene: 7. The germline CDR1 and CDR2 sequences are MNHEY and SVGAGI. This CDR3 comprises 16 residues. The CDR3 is CASSYAEGAGGNTIYF. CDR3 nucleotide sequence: TGTGCCAGCAGTTACGCTGAGGGGGCTGGTGGAAACACCATATATTTT.

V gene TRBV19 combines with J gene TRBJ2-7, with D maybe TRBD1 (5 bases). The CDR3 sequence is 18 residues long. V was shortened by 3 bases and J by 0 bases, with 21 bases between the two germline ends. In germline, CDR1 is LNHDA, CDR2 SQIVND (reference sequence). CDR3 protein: CASSINSGALQGSYEQYF. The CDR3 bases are TGTGCCAGTAGTATTAACTCTGGGGCACTTCAGGGCTCCTACGAGCAGTACTTC.

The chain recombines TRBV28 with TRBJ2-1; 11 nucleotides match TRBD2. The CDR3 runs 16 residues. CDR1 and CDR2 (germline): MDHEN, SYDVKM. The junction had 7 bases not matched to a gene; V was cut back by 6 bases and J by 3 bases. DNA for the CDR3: TGTGCCAGCAGCCCGAGACTAGCGGGAATCTACAATGAGCAGTTCTTC. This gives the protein CASSPRLAGIYNEQFF.